This entry describes one T cell receptor (beta chain). Patients of the Seattle cohort, enrolled during active infection, were followed longitudinally. These data originate in a study of blood T cell repertoires in COVID-19. Looking at the study overall: Acute-phase and convalescent COVID-19 samples originated in the United States, Italy and Spain. Sample material is recorded as cDNA or gDNA derived from T cells, B-cell-depleted T cells, or PBMCs.

Germline V gives CDR1 LNHDA, CDR2 SQIVND (reference sequence). The CDR3 length is 14 residues. Trimming pared 5 bases from V and 7 bases from J, leaving 18 bases between. The repertoire was sequenced with immunoSEQ multiplex PCR; TCRdb's copy has only in-frame clones and lacks some. The sample has almost 250,000 clones; 86% are singletons. The origin of this receptor is a woman of 80 years or more with COVID-19, enrolled during active disease. The chain carries TRBV19 and TRBJ2-7; a weak D match, TRBD1 (7 bases). The sequencing sample was made of peripheral blood. The CDR3 sequence: CASSVTGDSGEQYF. In DNA form, the CDR3 reads TGTGCCAGTAGTGTTACAGGGGACTCCGGTGAGCAGTACTTC.